What follows are 24 T cell receptor beta chains derived from one specimen sequenced in a study of Graves' ophthalmopathy and Graves' hyperthyroidism. Amplifying from RNA transcripts, the study obtained TCR beta CDR3 regions. Second-round multiplex PCR came after first-round RT-PCR with HTBI primers. TCRdb independently ran MiXCR on the multiplex PCR reads; one entry per CDR3 protein. The sample lists hundreds of thousands of distinct CDR3 sequences, around a fifth occurring once. Sequencing was done on a sample of peripheral blood. Every receptor here comes from a young woman with stable Graves' hyperthyroidism.

This clonotype occurred many times. For the CDR3, the DNA is TGTGCCAGCAGTGGATCAGGGGAAACCGGGGAGCTGTTTTTT. Protein product: CASSGSGETGELFF. The chain combines TRBV6-1 with TRBJ2-2, with D possibly matching TRBD1 (6 bases). The V gene's germline CDR1 is MNHNS and CDR2 SASEGT. The CDR3 length is 14 residues. V was clipped by 4 bases and J by 5 bases, with 11 bases between them.

This clonotype has ten or more counts. The rearrangement uses TRBV7-2 and TRBJ1-2; D may be TRBD1 (5 bases). The CDR3 consists of 15 residues. The ends were cut back, 0 bases at V and 2 bases at J, with 10 bases in the middle. Germline V lookup: CDR1 SGHTA, CDR2 FQGNSA. CDR3: CASSLAGGGNYGYTF. The CDR3 DNA is TGTGCCAGCAGCTTAGCGGGGGGAGGCAACTATGGCTACACCTTC.

This clonotype was detected ten times or more. The CDR3 DNA reads TGTGCCAGCAGTTACGGACAGGGGGTGTTCTATGGCTACACCTTC. Translating gives CASSYGQGVFYGYTF. This rearrangement joins TRBV6-5 to TRBJ1-2; 10 bases are shared with TRBD1. The CDR3 has 15 amino acids. The germline V gene has CDR1 MNHEY and CDR2 SVGAGI. V lost 2 bases to trimming and J lost 4 bases; unmatched junction nucleotides: 4.

This clonotype was picked up many times. The V and J genes are TRBV4-2 and TRBJ1-2, with TRBD1 matching over 9 bases. Germline V lookup: CDR1 LGHNA, CDR2 YNFKEQ. This CDR3 region has 18 residues. V shed 5 bases and J 0 bases; nucleotides not matched to a gene: 13. The CDR3 region is CASSANRGGQGTNYGYTF. The DNA of the CDR3 is TGTGCCAGCAGCGCAAACAGAGGGGGACAGGGCACTAACTATGGCTACACCTTC.

This clonotype was recorded many times. V and J are TRBV7-8 and TRBJ2-7; no reliable D call. The CDR3 is 14 residues long. Germline CDR1 reads SGHVS; CDR2 reads FQNEAQ. The V end lost 2 bases, the J end lost 1 base, and 9 bases lay between the germline ends. CDR3 region: CASSLLGGSYEQYF. CDR3 DNA sequence: TGTGCCAGCAGCTTATTAGGCGGATCCTACGAGCAGTACTTC.

This clonotype showed up many times. The CDR3 spells CSAADQRNPSYEQYF. DNA of the CDR3: TGCAGTGCTGCGGACCAACGCAACCCCTCCTACGAGCAGTACTTC. V usage is TRBV20-1 and J usage is TRBJ2-7; D unclear. Germline loops: CDR1 DFQATT, CDR2 SNEGSKA (reference sequence). There are 15 residues in the CDR3. V was cut by 5 bases and J by 0 bases, with 17 bases left in between.

V and J are TRBV5-1 and TRBJ1-1; unclear D gene. The length of the CDR3 is 15 residues. Trimming removed 4 bases from V and 1 base from J, with 14 bases in between. Germline CDR1 is SGHRS and CDR2 is YFSETQ. CDR3 nucleotides: TGCGCCAGCAGCCCCTCCCGTAACTCGAACACTGAAGCTTTCTTT. It codes for CASSPSRNSNTEAFF.

The chain carries TRBV6-1 and TRBJ2-7, with TRBD1 matching over 7 bases. Germline V gene lookup returns CDR1 MNHNS and CDR2 SASEGT. The CDR3 consists of 15 residues. Trimming took 4 bases from V and 2 from J; bases not matched to a gene: 8. DNA of the CDR3: TGTGCCAGCAGTGCTCGGACAGGAAGGCCCTACGAGCAGTACTTC. Protein product: CASSARTGRPYEQYF.

The sample holds many counts of this clonotype. The chain employs TRBV24-1 and TRBJ2-5; D is possibly TRBD1 or TRBD2 (5 bases each). CDR1 is KGHDR, CDR2 SFDVKD, per germline. V lost 1 base and J 5 bases, leaving 13 bases between the germline ends. The CDR3 is 15 residues long. As DNA, the CDR3 is TGTGCCACCAGTGATTTTGGGGGAGAAAGGGAGACCCAGTACTTC. It specifies CATSDFGGERETQYF.

Only a few counts were recorded for this clonotype. The chain employs TRBV6-4 and TRBJ2-5; the D gene is possibly TRBD1 (6 bases). The CDR3 loop spans 10 amino acids. The ends were cut back, 11 bases at V and 5 bases at J, with 9 bases in the middle. CDR1 MRHNA and CDR2 SNTAGT come from the germline V gene. CDR3 protein: CAGGRETQYF. The CDR3 nucleotides read TGTGCCGGGGGCCGGGAGACCCAGTACTTC.

There are many counts of this clonotype. One end of the junction is discordant with germline, which a read error may explain. V gene TRBV28 combines with J gene TRBJ2-2; 9 positions agree with TRBD2. Germline V gene sequence: CDR1 MDHEN, CDR2 SYDVKM. This CDR3 is 12 amino acids long. The CDR3 protein is CASSPSGMEVFF. For the CDR3, the DNA is TGTGCCAGCAGCCCTAGCGGGATGGAGGTGTTTTTT.

The chain is built from TRBV30 and TRBJ2-2; D is ambiguous. Germline V gene lookup returns CDR1 GTSNPN and CDR2 SVGIG (reference sequence). This CDR3 has 12 amino acids. With 0 bases removed from V and 8 bases from J, the gap between germline ends came to 7 bases. The CDR3 reads CAWSVHRGELFF. Here the CDR3 DNA reads TGTGCCTGGAGTGTACATAGGGGGGAGCTGTTTTTT.

This clonotype appeared many times. This chain uses TRBV7-8 with TRBJ1-5; TRBD1 agrees at 7 bases. The V and J ends lost 3 bases and 3 bases, in that order; junction bases with no gene match: 11. The germline V gene has CDR1 SGHVS and CDR2 FQNEAQ. The length of the CDR3 is 17 residues. In nucleotides, the CDR3 is TGTGCCAGCAGCTTTGTCGACAGGGTAGATAACAATCAGCCCCAGCATTTT. It yields the protein CASSFVDRVDNNQPQHF.

This clonotype was detected ten times or more. J is TRBJ2-7 and V is TRBV5-1, with D possibly being TRBD1 (6 bases). The CDR3 consists of 17 residues. The V gene's germline CDR1 is SGHRS and CDR2 YFSETQ. Trimming removed 0 bases from V and 4 bases from J, with 20 bases in between. CDR3 region: CASSLAPPGQVMYEQYF. CDR3 DNA sequence: TGCGCCAGCAGCTTGGCGCCGCCGGGACAAGTAATGTACGAGCAGTACTTC. The whole variable domain, filled in from reference TRBV5-1 and TRBJ2-7, reads KAGVTQTPRYLIKTRGQQVTLSCSPISGHRSVSWYQQTPGQGLQFLFEYFSETQRNKGNFPGRFSGRQFSNSRSEMNVSTLELGDSALYLCASSLAPPGQVMYEQYFGPGTRLTVT.

This clonotype was detected ten times or more. The gene calls are TRBV10-3 and TRBJ2-2; TRBD1 agrees at 8 bases. V shed 4 bases, J shed 1 base, and the junction held 2 bases outside the gene matches. The CDR3 spans 15 residues. The germline CDR1 and CDR2 sequences are ENHRY and SYGVKD. The CDR3 sequence is CAISVGTGNTGELFF. CDR3 in DNA: TGTGCCATCAGTGTCGGGACAGGGAACACCGGGGAGCTGTTTTTT.

The DNA of the CDR3 is TGTGCCAGTAGTATAGCGGATTGGGGCAGGCAGAACACCGGGGAGCTGTTTTTT. Translation: CASSIADWGRQNTGELFF. V and J are TRBV19 and TRBJ2-2; the D gene is possibly TRBD1 (5 bases). Trimming stripped 1 base from V and 1 base from J, with 16 bases between. There are 18 residues in the CDR3. Looked up from germline, CDR1 is LNHDA and CDR2 is SQIVND (reference sequence).

The table lists this clonotype with a few counts. This rearrangement joins TRBV20-1 to TRBJ2-5, with 9 bases identical to TRBD1. This CDR3 has 13 residues. J was trimmed by 3 bases and V by 2 bases; bases with no gene match: 1. Germline CDR1 DFQATT, CDR2 SNEGSKA (reference sequence). The CDR3 here is CSARTGGEETQYF. The CDR3 DNA reads as TGCAGTGCTAGAACAGGGGGCGAAGAGACCCAGTACTTC.

The chain combines TRBV6-5 with TRBJ2-1; D remains ambiguous. CDR3 length: 13 residues. V lost 2 bases and J lost 6, with 8 bases in between. Germline loops: CDR1 MNHEY, CDR2 SVGAGI. CDR3 loop: CASSYTPTNEQFF. CDR3 bases: TGTGCCAGCAGTTACACTCCGACCAATGAGCAGTTCTTC.

This clonotype was picked up many times. The CDR3 nucleotides read TGTGCCAGCAGTTACTCGTGGCAGATCACCACTCCTAACACTGAAGCTTTCTTT. Protein product: CASSYSWQITTPNTEAFF. This chain uses TRBV6-2 or TRBV6-3 with TRBJ1-1; no reliable D call. V lost 0 bases, J lost 2 bases, and 19 bases lay in between. Per germline, CDR1 MNHEY and CDR2 SVGEGT. The CDR3 length is 18 residues.

This clonotype was recorded at least ten times. The rearrangement uses TRBV13 and TRBJ2-5; 11 bases map to TRBD1. The CDR3 totals 16 residues. The V and J ends lost 8 bases and 5 bases, in that order; junction bases with no gene match: 13. Germline values: CDR1 PRHDT, CDR2 FYEKMQ (reference sequence). CDR3 residues: CASSSRTGGVGETQYF. In DNA, the CDR3 is TGTGCCAGCTCAAGCCGGACAGGGGGCGTTGGGGAGACCCAGTACTTC.

This clonotype has at least ten counts. This chain uses TRBV9 with TRBJ2-2, with 7 bases identical to TRBD1. This CDR3 comprises 15 residues. Germline CDR1 reads SGDLS; CDR2 reads YYNGEE. The V and J ends lost 2 bases and 4 bases, in that order; junction bases with no gene match: 5. Here the CDR3 DNA reads TGTGCCAGCAGCGTTAAGGGGGCGGCCACCGGGGAGCTGTTTTTT. Protein sequence: CASSVKGAATGELFF.

This clonotype showed up many times. The gene calls are TRBV12-3 or TRBV12-4 and TRBJ1-1, with 12 bases identical to TRBD1. There are 16 residues in the CDR3. V trimming: 6 bases; J trimming: 6 bases; junction bases outside the gene matches: 11. The CDR3 sequence is CASSLLRDRGQSEAFF. The CDR3 nucleotides read TGTGCCAGCAGCCTACTTAGGGACAGGGGGCAGTCTGAAGCTTTCTTT.

As for this clonotype: Just one base apart from a much larger clone, this may be a read error. The rearrangement uses TRBV12-3 or TRBV12-4 and TRBJ1-1; D is perhaps TRBD1 (5 bases). V was cut by 11 bases and J by 6 bases, with 10 bases left in between. The CDR3 is made up of 10 amino acids. In DNA form, the CDR3 reads TGTGCCGGCGGGGGGGCTGAAGCTTTCTTT. Translated: CAGGGAEAFF.

V and J are TRBV27 and TRBJ1-2, with D unclear. From germline, CDR1 is MNHEY and CDR2 SMNVEV (reference sequence). The CDR3 contains 12 residues. Trimming removed 5 bases at V and 4 bases at J, with 8 bases between. CDR3 region: CASSRGFYGYTF. As DNA, the CDR3 is TGTGCCAGCAGTCGAGGTTTCTATGGCTACACCTTC.